The present T cell receptor beta chain was sequenced within a study of OX40 agonist ivuxolimab in advanced cancers. Measured with immunoSEQ multiplex PCR; TCRdb has only the in-frame clones, and not every one. This sample has 65,000 to 85,000 clones, with 92% found just once. Trimming shortened V by 0 bases and J by 5 bases, and 14 bases separated the two germline ends. There are 15 residues in the CDR3. From germline, CDR1 is SGHRS and CDR2 YFSETQ. Researchers took blood at baseline, on cycle 4 day 1, and on cycle 7 day 1. The receptor was isolated from an adult with an advanced solid tumor such as melanoma, head and neck, liver or kidney cancer. Sequenced material: CD4+ or CD8+ T cells sorted from blood, taken in a trial of the OX40 agonist ivuxolimab. The V call is TRBV5-1, the J call TRBJ1-1; tentative D call: TRBD1 (6 bases). In DNA, the CDR3 is TGCGCCAGCAGCTTGGATGGGGGGCCGGGTACTGAAGCTTTCTTT. It encodes CASSLDGGPGTEAFF.